The text below deals with one T cell receptor beta chain. This entry is derived from a study of cytomegalovirus exposure and HLA in healthy donors. Primers: 60 Vbeta forward and 13 Jbeta reverse. Sequenced by immunoSEQ multiplex PCR; TCRdb stores in-frame clones only, minus some. The sample lists about 140,000 clones; about 80% were seen once. The V gene lost 6 bases and the J gene lost 2 bases, with 11 bases spanning the gap. From germline, CDR1 is MNHNY and CDR2 SVGAGI (reference sequence). This CDR3 spans 14 amino acids. The receptor's source is a man aged 35-49 years in good health and CMV-seropositive. Source material: PBMCs. V and J are TRBV6-6 and TRBJ1-3, with D tentatively TRBD1 (6 bases). CDR3 nucleotides: TGTGCCAGCAGCGAAACAGGGACTGGAAACACCATATATTTT. Translated, it gives CASSETGTGNTIYF.